The 9 T cell receptor beta chains in this list originate from one sample, sequenced in a study of T cell changes during pregnancy in multiple sclerosis. TCRdb's table, derived via immunoSEQ multiplex PCR, lists solely in-frame clones and lacks some. The data contain under 90,000 clones, just over 90% of them singletons. The sequencing here drew on peripheral blood, taken in the second trimester of pregnancy. The receptors were sampled from a female donor in good health, enrolled as a control in a pregnancy study.

The V call is TRBV7-2, the J call TRBJ2-1; 11 bases fit TRBD2. Germline loops: CDR1 SGHTA, CDR2 FQGNSA. V trimming: 3 bases; J trimming: 3 bases; junction bases outside the gene matches: 4. This CDR3 is 16 amino acids long. The CDR3 sequence: CASSFPGLADYNEQFF. CDR3 in DNA: TGTGCCAGCAGCTTCCCGGGACTAGCGGACTACAATGAGCAGTTCTTC.

The rearrangement joins TRBV7-2 to TRBJ2-7; D ambiguous. Per the germline V gene, CDR1 is SGHTA and CDR2 is FQGNSA. CDR3 length: 14 amino acids. The V end was cut by 2 bases, the J end by 0 bases, with 8 bases between. CDR3 bases: TGTGCCAGCAGCTTATTTTCAGACTCCTACGAGCAGTACTTC. This gives the protein CASSLFSDSYEQYF.

V is TRBV7-9 and J is TRBJ2-7; 10 bases align to TRBD1. CDR1 and CDR2 (germline): SEHNR, FQNEAQ (reference sequence). The CDR3 consists of 19 residues. The V and J ends lost 4 bases and 2 bases, in that order; junction bases with no gene match: 17. CDR3 loop: CASSSQGGQGLSTTYEQYF. For the CDR3, the DNA is TGTGCCAGCAGCTCCCAAGGGGGACAGGGGCTTTCGACCACCTACGAGCAGTACTTC.

The V gene is TRBV27, the J gene TRBJ1-3; tentative D call: TRBD1 (5 bases). V shed 0 bases and J shed 4 bases, with 13 bases lying between them. This CDR3 spans 16 amino acids. Germline lookup yields CDR1 MNHEY and CDR2 SMNVEV (reference sequence). In DNA, the CDR3 is TGTGCCAGCAGTTTATCGTCCCCAGGGTCCGGAAACACCATATATTTT. Translation: CASSLSSPGSGNTIYF.

The V and J genes are TRBV7-9 and TRBJ1-1; 7 nucleotides align to TRBD1. Germline V CDR1 and CDR2: SEHNR, FQNEAQ (reference sequence). V lost 4 bases and J lost 5; bases outside the gene matches: 4. The CDR3 consists of 13 residues. This CDR3 reads CASSSAGGTEAFF. The CDR3 bases are TGTGCCAGCAGCTCGGCAGGGGGGACTGAAGCTTTCTTT.

The chain couples TRBV5-4 to TRBJ1-1; TRBD1 aligns across 7 bases. The CDR3 loop spans 15 amino acids. Losses at the gene ends were 4 bases for V and 1 base for J; bases not matched to a gene: 7. Germline V gene data show CDR1 as SGHNT and CDR2 as YYREEE (reference sequence). CDR3 DNA sequence: TGTGCCAGCAGCGCCTTGGACAGGACGAACACTGAAGCTTTCTTT. Translated: CASSALDRTNTEAFF.

The gene calls are TRBV6-5 and TRBJ1-1; 7 positions agree with TRBD1. Trimming removed 4 bases from V and 0 bases from J; junction bases left unmatched: 2. CDR1 MNHEY and CDR2 SVGAGI come from the germline V gene. The CDR3 is 14 amino acids. The CDR3: CASSLDRLNTEAFF. CDR3 DNA sequence: TGTGCCAGCAGTTTGGACAGGCTGAACACTGAAGCTTTCTTT.

The chain joins TRBV7-2 to TRBJ2-1; D is undetermined. Germline V gene data show CDR1 as SGHTA and CDR2 as FQGNSA. This CDR3 comprises 12 residues. Trimming took 1 base from V and 12 from J, leaving 10 bases between them. This CDR3 is CASSLDRSGQFF. The CDR3 DNA sequence: TGTGCCAGCAGCTTAGACCGTAGTGGGCAGTTCTTC.

The rearrangement joins TRBV9 to TRBJ2-1; a weak D match, TRBD1 (6 bases). The V gene lost 0 bases and the J gene lost 8 bases, with 9 bases spanning the gap. From germline, CDR1 is SGDLS and CDR2 YYNGEE. CDR3 length: 13 amino acids. The CDR3 region is CASSVGGGYEQFF. The CDR3 DNA sequence: TGTGCCAGCAGCGTAGGAGGGGGTTATGAGCAGTTCTTC.